Listed below are T cell receptor beta chains from one sample, sequenced in a study of T cell responses to AZD1222 COVID-19 vaccine. Only in-frame clones appear in the TCRdb table, and some are missing; sequencing was by immunoSEQ multiplex PCR. Among 120,000 or so clones listed, more than 85% were seen once. The input for sequencing was peripheral blood, taken 28 days after the second AZD1222 dose. The origin of the receptors is an adult who received the AZD1222 COVID-19 vaccine. The CDR3 runs from the conserved cysteine through the conserved F or W. D genes are given only for firm matches.

j_call	d_call	cdr3_length	v_call	cdr3_aa
TRBJ1-4	-	14	TRBV6-5	CASRAANRRAKLFF
TRBJ1-1	-	14	TRBV18	CASSPQKQGRGAFF
TRBJ2-7	-	12	TRBV30	CAWREHNYEQYF
TRBJ1-5	TRBD1	14	TRBV6-5	CASTIGQGNQPQHF
TRBJ2-7	-	16	TRBV21-1	CASRCPEGGRAHEQYF
TRBJ2-1	-	15	TRBV10-1	CASSDLAKPYNEQFF
TRBJ2-1	-	14	TRBV4-3	CASSQDYRLNEQFF
TRBJ2-1	-	16	TRBV27	CASSLSLAGSYNEQFF
TRBJ1-1	-	12	TRBV19	CASSTRNTEAFF
TRBJ1-2	-	15	TRBV6-5	CASSYSYQWQAAHTF
TRBJ2-5	-	15	TRBV7-2	CASSLRGGGQETQYF
TRBJ1-4	-	16	TRBV5-1	CASSLGWGATNEKLFF
TRBJ1-2	TRBD1	18	TRBV6-2/TRBV6-3	CASSSLSPGTGIGYGYTF
TRBJ2-3	TRBD1	16	TRBV2	CASSEKGTGSTDTQYF
TRBJ1-2	TRBD1	14	TRBV6-1	CASSEDSGGYGYTF
TRBJ2-5	TRBD1	13	TRBV5-1	CASARQGRETQYF
TRBJ1-6	-	15	TRBV7-7	CASSLDRSPNSPLHF
TRBJ2-2	-	15	TRBV15	CATSPRPGRTGELFF
TRBJ1-2	-	15	TRBV6-2/TRBV6-3	CASSLPGNVNYGYTF
TRBJ2-1	TRBD2	14	TRBV2	CASSGSGGNNEQFF
TRBJ1-1	-	15	TRBV5-1	CASRRRGEEDTEAFF
TRBJ2-1	TRBD2	17	TRBV6-4	CASSDFGSSGAYNEQFF
TRBJ1-2	-	15	TRBV11-2	CASSPQFQKTYGYTF
TRBJ1-1	-	15	TRBV9	CASSVVSVLNTEAFF
TRBJ2-7	TRBD1	15	TRBV5-4	CASSLGQGIVYEQYF
TRBJ2-1	-	13	TRBV11-3	CASSLGGRNEQFF
TRBJ1-1	TRBD1	16	TRBV2	CASSGGVRTGDTEAFF
TRBJ2-3	TRBD2	18	TRBV19	CASSRTSGGADGSDTQYF
TRBJ2-2	-	16	TRBV27	CASSLLGTPNTGELFF
TRBJ1-4	TRBD1	14	TRBV11-3	CASSLARGNEKLFF
TRBJ1-2	-	12	TRBV9	CASRREGYGYTF
TRBJ2-3	-	15	TRBV2	CASSARGRTSDTQYF
TRBJ2-3	TRBD1	15	TRBV3-1/TRBV3-2	CASSQMGTEQDTQYF
TRBJ1-6	-	18	TRBV7-5	CARSSGQAGHHYNSPLHF
TRBJ1-1	TRBD1	15	TRBV24-1	CATSDGDSGSAEAFF
TRBJ1-2	TRBD1	13	TRBV6-6	CASSPTGAYGYTF
TRBJ1-2	TRBD1	11	TRBV10-3	CAISADRAYTF
TRBJ1-1	TRBD1	13	TRBV11-3	CASSRDRASRAFF
TRBJ1-4	-	14	TRBV18	CASSLQGPNEKLFF
TRBJ1-2	-	13	TRBV19	CASSLDSNYGYTF
TRBJ1-5	-	15	TRBV6-5	CASSYTFGGGQPQHF
TRBJ1-2	-	14	TRBV7-9	CASSLVGANYGYTF
TRBJ2-3	-	15	TRBV9	CASSGTSYPSDTQYF
TRBJ2-4	TRBD1	14	TRBV4-3	CASSRGQGQNIQYF
TRBJ1-3	TRBD1	15	TRBV11-2	CASSFGTGTGNTIYF
TRBJ2-2	-	13	TRBV6-5	CASSYGRTGELFF
TRBJ1-2	-	16	TRBV27	CASSSRGPQGTYGYTF
TRBJ2-5	-	11	TRBV20-1	CSPRLRETQYF
TRBJ1-3	-	17	TRBV16	CASSQVTALYSGNTIYF
TRBJ2-1	TRBD2	17	TRBV30	CAWSGGTSGGSQWEQFF
TRBJ2-7	-	13	TRBV15	CATSRDFSYEQYF
TRBJ1-1	TRBD1	15	TRBV5-6	CASSLVGTANTEAFF
TRBJ1-6	-	14	TRBV27	CASSRDTRGSPLHF
TRBJ2-5	-	13	TRBV5-1	CASSARGGETQYF
TRBJ2-1	TRBD2	15	TRBV19	CASHSGGEPYNEQFF
TRBJ2-7	-	16	TRBV7-9	CASSLGLPGGDYEQYF
TRBJ1-2	-	15	TRBV18	CASSPGRAHNYGYTF
TRBJ1-3	-	14	TRBV29-1	CSVEAGTVGNTIYF
TRBJ2-5	TRBD1	14	TRBV27	CASRLQGRQETQYF
TRBJ2-1	-	12	TRBV5-4	CASSWSLNEQFF